Listed below are T cell receptor beta chains from one sample, sequenced in a study of cytomegalovirus exposure and HLA in healthy donors. Using immunoSEQ multiplex PCR, the repertoire was profiled, and TCRdb retains in-frame clones only, with some absent. The table records tens of thousands of clones, roughly 88% of them present only once. Sequencing input: PBMCs. These TCRs come from a woman aged 18 to 35 in good health and CMV-seronegative. Each CDR3 is given with its conserved first and last residue. The D gene is left open where the match is weak. Some rows have no size entry. The others give once, few or many, or a class for an expanded clone.

abundance	d_gene	j_gene	v_gene	CDR3nt	CDR3aa
.	TRBD1	TRBJ1-5	TRBV6-6	TGTGCCAGCAGTCAAAGGGTGACAGGGAGCAATCAGCCCCAGCATTTT	CASSQRVTGSNQPQHF
.	.	TRBJ1-3	TRBV7-2	TGTGCCAGCAGCACCCCGGGGGTTGGAAACACCATATATTTT	CASSTPGVGNTIYF
.	.	TRBJ1-5	TRBV28	TGTGCCACCGATATCCTAACAGATGGATTTTATAGCAATCAGCCCCAGCATTTT	CATDILTDGFYSNQPQHF
few	.	TRBJ2-6	TRBV6-1	TGTGCCAGCAATTCGGGTTCCCCTGGGGCCAACGTCCTGACTTTC	CASNSGSPGANVLTF
.	.	TRBJ1-4	TRBV5-5	TGTGCCAGCAGCTTGGGGACTGGAGAAAAACTGTTTTTT	CASSLGTGEKLFF
.	.	TRBJ2-6	TRBV28	TGTGCCAGCAGTTTATTCGCGTCTGGGGCCAACGTCCTGACTTTC	CASSLFASGANVLTF
.	.	TRBJ2-6	TRBV6-5	TGTGCCAGCAGTCTAGTACGTGGGGCCAACGTCCTGACTTTC	CASSLVRGANVLTF
few	TRBD1	TRBJ1-1	TRBV7-3	TGTGCCAGCAGCGTGACAGGGGGTAAGGGTGAAGCTTTCTTT	CASSVTGGKGEAFF
.	TRBD1	TRBJ2-7	TRBV7-3	TGTGCCAGCAGCTTCGGACAGGGGAGCTACGAGCAGTACTTC	CASSFGQGSYEQYF
.	.	TRBJ1-1	TRBV4-3	TGCGCCAGCAGCCAAGATCGGTGGTATGGGAACACTGAAGCTTTCTTT	CASSQDRWYGNTEAFF
.	.	TRBJ2-5	TRBV29-1	TGCAGCTCCCGGGACATACAAGAGACCCAGTACTTC	CSSRDIQETQYF
.	.	TRBJ1-1	TRBV30	TGTGCCTGGAGTATGACGGTAAACCCCGGGGCTTTCTTT	CAWSMTVNPGAFF
few	.	TRBJ1-5	TRBV19	TGTGCCAGTAGTCTAAGGACAGCTAGCAATCAGCCCCAGCATTTT	CASSLRTASNQPQHF
.	TRBD2	TRBJ2-1	TRBV19	TGTGCCAGTAGTAGCGGGGGGGCCATTCCTCATGAGCAGTTCTTC	CASSSGGAIPHEQFF
.	TRBD1	TRBJ1-4	TRBV7-9	TGTGCCAGCAGCCTGACAGGGAGTAATGAAAAACTGTTTTTT	CASSLTGSNEKLFF
.	TRBD2	TRBJ2-7	TRBV18	TGTGCCAGCTCAGGACAGCGGGGGATATACAACGAGCAGTACTTC	CASSGQRGIYNEQYF
.	.	TRBJ1-5	TRBV5-1	TGCGCCAGCAGCTTGGCCGTCAATCAGCCCCAGCATTTT	CASSLAVNQPQHF
.	.	TRBJ2-4	TRBV5-1	TGCGCCAGCAGAGGGGTGGACAAAAACATTCAGTACTTC	CASRGVDKNIQYF
.	.	TRBJ2-2	TRBV5-4	TGTGCCAGCGGTGTACTTGCCGGGGAGCTGTTTTTT	CASGVLAGELFF
.	.	TRBJ1-2	TRBV4-3	TGCGCCAGCAGCCCGACAATGGGAGACTATGGCTACCCCTTC	CASSPTMGDYGYPF
.	.	TRBJ1-1	TRBV15	TGTGCCACCAGCAGAGATGCGGCAGGGGCTGGTGACACTGAAGCTTTCTTT	CATSRDAAGAGDTEAFF
.	.	TRBJ1-6	TRBV5-1	TGCGCCAGCAGCTTTGGGCCTCAACCACCCCTCCACTTT	CASSFGPQPPLHF
.	TRBD1	TRBJ1-5	TRBV2	TGTGCCAGCAGTGGGGACAGGATAGTAGGTCAGCCCCAGAATTTT	CASSGDRIVGQPQNF
.	TRBD1	TRBJ2-5	TRBV5-1	TGCGCCAGCAGCTCCTTACGACAGGGGGCGTGGGAGCAGTACTTC	CASSSLRQGAWEQYF
.	.	TRBJ1-1	TRBV27	TGTGCCAGCAGTTTAACAGCTTTGAACACTGAAGCTTTCTTT	CASSLTALNTEAFF
.	.	TRBJ1-3	TRBV30	TGTGCCTGGACCTTTTCGGGAAACACCATATATTTT	CAWTFSGNTIYF
.	TRBD1	TRBJ1-5	TRBV18	TGTGCCAGCTCACCAGGGACAGGCGCCCTAGATCAGCCCCAGCATTTT	CASSPGTGALDQPQHF
.	.	TRBJ2-1	TRBV14	TGTGCCAGCAGCTACTTTAGCGGAAGCTCCTACAATGAGCAGTTCTTC	CASSYFSGSSYNEQFF